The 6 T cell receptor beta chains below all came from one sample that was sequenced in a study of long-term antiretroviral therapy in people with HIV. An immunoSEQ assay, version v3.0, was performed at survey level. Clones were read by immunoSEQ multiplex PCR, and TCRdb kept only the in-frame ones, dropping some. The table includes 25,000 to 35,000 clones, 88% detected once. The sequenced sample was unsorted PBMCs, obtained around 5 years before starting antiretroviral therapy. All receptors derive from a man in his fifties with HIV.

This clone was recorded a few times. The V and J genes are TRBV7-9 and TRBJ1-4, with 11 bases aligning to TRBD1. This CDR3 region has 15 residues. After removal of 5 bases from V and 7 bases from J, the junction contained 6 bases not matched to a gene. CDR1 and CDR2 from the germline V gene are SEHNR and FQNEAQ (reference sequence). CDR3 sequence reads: CASSPMGTGGEKLFF. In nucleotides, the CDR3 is TGTGCCAGCAGCCCAATGGGGACAGGGGGTGAAAAACTGTTTTTT.

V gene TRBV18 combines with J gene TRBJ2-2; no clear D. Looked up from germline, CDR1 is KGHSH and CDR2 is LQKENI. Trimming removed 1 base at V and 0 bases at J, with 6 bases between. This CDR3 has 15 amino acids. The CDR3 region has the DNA TGTGCCAGCTCACCACGGCAAACGAACACCGGGGAGCTGTTTTTT. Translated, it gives CASSPRQTNTGELFF.

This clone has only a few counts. CDR3 nucleotide sequence: TGTGCCAGCAGCCCCGACTCGGACATGCCCCAGCATTTT. Translated: CASSPDSDMPQHF. The chain recombines TRBV7-9 with TRBJ1-5; the D gene is possibly TRBD1 (5 bases). Germline CDR1 SEHNR, CDR2 FQNEAQ (reference sequence). Trimming took 5 bases from V and 9 from J, leaving 14 bases between them. The CDR3 spans 13 residues. Full variable domain (rest looked up from reference TRBV7-9 and TRBJ1-5): DTGVSQNPRHKITKRGQNVTFRCDPISEHNRLYWYRQTLGQGPEFLTYFQNEAQLEKSRLLSDRFSAERPKGSFSTLEIQRTEQGDSAMYLCASSPDSDMPQHFGDGTRLSIL.

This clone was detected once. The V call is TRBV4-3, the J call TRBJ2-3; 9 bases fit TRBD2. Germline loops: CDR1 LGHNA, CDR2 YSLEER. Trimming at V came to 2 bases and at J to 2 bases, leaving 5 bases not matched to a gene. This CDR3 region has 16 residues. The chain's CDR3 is CASSQRSSGNTDTQYF. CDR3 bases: TGCGCCAGCAGCCAACGCTCTAGCGGGAACACAGATACGCAGTATTTT.

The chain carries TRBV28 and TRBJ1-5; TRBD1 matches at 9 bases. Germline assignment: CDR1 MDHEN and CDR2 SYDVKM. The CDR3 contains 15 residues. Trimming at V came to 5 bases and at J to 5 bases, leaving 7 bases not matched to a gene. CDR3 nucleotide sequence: TGTGCCAGCAGTAATGCGGACAGGGGAGATCAGCCCCAGCATTTT. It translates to CASSNADRGDQPQHF.

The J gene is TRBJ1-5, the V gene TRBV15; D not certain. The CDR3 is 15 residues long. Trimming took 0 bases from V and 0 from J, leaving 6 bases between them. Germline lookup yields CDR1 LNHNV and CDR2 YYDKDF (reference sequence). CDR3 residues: CATSRDANSNQPQHF. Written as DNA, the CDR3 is TGTGCCACCAGCAGAGATGCGAATAGCAATCAGCCCCAGCATTTT.